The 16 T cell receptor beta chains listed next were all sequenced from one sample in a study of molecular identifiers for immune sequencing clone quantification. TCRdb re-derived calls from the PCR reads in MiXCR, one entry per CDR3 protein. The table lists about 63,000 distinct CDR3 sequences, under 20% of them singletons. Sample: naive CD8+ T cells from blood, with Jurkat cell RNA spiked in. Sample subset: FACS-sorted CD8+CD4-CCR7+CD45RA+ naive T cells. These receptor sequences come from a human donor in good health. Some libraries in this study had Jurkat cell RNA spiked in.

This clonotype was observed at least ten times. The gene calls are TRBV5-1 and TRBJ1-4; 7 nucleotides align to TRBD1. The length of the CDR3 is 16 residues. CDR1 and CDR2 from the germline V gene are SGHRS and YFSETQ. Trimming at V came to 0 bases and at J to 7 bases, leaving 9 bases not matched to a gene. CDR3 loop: CASSLAADRVAEKLFF. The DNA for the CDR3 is TGCGCCAGCAGCTTGGCCGCCGACAGGGTGGCTGAAAAACTGTTTTTT. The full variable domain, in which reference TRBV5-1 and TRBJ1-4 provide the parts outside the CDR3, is KAGVTQTPRYLIKTRGQQVTLSCSPISGHRSVSWYQQTPGQGLQFLFEYFSETQRNKGNFPGRFSGRQFSNSRSEMNVSTLELGDSALYLCASSLAADRVAEKLFFGSGTQLSVL.

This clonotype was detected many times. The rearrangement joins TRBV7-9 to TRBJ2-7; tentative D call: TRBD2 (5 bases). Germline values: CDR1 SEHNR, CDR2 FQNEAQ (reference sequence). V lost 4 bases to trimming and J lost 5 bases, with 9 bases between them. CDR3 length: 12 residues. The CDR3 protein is CASSWEFNEQYF. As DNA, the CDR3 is TGTGCCAGCAGCTGGGAGTTTAACGAGCAGTACTTC.

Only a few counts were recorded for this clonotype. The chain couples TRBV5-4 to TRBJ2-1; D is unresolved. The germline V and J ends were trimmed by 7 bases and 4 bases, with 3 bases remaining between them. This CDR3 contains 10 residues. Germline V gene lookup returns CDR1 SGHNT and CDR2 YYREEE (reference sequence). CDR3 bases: TGTGCCAGCGGTTACAATGAGCAGTTCTTC. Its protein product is CASGYNEQFF.

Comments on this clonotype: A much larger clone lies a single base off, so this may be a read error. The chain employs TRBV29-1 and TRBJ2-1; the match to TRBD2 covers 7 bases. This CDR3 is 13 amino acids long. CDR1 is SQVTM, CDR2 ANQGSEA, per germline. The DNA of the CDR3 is TGCAGGGTGGGGGGGGGGGAAGGCAATGAGCAGTTCTTC. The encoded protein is CRVGGGEGNEQFF.

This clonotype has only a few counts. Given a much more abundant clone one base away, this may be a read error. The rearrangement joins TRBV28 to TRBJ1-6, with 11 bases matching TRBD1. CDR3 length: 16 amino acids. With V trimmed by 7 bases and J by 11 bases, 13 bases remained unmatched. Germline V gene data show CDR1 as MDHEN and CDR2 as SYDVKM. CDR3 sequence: CASNGRTGGYHPPLHF. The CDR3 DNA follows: TGTGCCAGCAATGGCCGGACAGGGGGCTATCATCCACCCCTCCACTTT.

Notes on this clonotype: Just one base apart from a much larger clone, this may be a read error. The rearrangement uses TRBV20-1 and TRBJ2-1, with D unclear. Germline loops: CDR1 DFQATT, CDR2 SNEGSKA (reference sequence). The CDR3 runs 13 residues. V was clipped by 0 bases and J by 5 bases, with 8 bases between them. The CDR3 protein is CSARDLSNNEQFF. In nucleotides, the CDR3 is TGCAGTGCTAGAGATTTGTCCAACAATGAGCAGTTCTTC.

The CDR3 sequence: CAGGWGEQFF. The CDR3 nucleotides read TGTGCCGGCGGTTGGGGTGAGCAGTTCTTC. This chain uses TRBV12-3 or TRBV12-4 with TRBJ2-1, with D unclear. The CDR3 has 10 amino acids. Trimming cost V 11 bases and J 9 bases, with 11 bases left between them.

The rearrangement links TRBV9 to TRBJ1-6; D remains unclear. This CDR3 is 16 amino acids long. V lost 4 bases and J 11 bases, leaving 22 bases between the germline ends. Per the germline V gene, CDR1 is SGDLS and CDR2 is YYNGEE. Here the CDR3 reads CASSRGSTSAAAPLHF. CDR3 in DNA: TGTGCCAGCAGCCGAGGGAGTACTAGCGCGGCGGCACCCCTCCACTTT.

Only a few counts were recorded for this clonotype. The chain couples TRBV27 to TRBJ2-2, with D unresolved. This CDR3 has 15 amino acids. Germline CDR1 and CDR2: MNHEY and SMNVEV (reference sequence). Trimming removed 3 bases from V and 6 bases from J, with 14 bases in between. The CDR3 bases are TGTGCCAGCAGTTTCTTTTTGGCCGCGCCCGGGGAGCTGTTTTTT. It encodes CASSFFLAAPGELFF.

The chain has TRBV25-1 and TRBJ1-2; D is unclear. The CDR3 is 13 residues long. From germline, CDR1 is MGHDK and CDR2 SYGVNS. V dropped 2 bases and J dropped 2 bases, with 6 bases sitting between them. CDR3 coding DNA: TGTGCCAGCAGTGAAGGAGGGAACTATGGCTACACCTTC. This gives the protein CASSEGGNYGYTF.

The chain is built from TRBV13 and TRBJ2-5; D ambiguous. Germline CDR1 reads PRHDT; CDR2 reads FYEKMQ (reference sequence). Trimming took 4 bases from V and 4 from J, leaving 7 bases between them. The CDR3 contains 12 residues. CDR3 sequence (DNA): TGTGCCAGCAGCTCAGACGGAGAGACCCAGTACTTC. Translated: CASSSDGETQYF.

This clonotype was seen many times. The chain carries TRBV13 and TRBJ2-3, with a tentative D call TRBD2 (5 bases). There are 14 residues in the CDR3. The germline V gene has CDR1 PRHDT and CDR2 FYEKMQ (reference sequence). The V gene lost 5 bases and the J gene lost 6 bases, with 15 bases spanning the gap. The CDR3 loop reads CASSIVGRLDTQYF. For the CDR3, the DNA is TGTGCCAGCAGCATAGTTGGGAGATTGGATACGCAGTATTTT.

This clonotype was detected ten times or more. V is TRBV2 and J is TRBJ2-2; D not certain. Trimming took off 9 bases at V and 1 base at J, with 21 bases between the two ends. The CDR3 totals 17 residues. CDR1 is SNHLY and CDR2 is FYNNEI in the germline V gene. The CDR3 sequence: CASSATTGSLNTGELFF. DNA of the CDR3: TGTGCCAGTTCTGCCACCACCGGGTCCTTGAACACCGGGGAGCTGTTTTTT.

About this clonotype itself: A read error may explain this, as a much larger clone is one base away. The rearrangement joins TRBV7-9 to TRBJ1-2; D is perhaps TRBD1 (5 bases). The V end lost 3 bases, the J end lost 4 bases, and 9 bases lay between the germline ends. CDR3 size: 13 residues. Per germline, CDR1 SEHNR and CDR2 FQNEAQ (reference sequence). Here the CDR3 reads CASSFGQLYGYTF. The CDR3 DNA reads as TGTGCCAGCAGCTTCGGACAACTCTATGGCTACACCTTC.

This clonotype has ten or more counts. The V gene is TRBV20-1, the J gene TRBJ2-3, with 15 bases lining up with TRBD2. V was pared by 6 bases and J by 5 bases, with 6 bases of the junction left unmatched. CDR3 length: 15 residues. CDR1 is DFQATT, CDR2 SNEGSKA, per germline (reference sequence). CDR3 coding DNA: TGCAGTGCAGCCGGACTAGCGGGAGGGGGAGATACGCAGTATTTT. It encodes CSAAGLAGGGDTQYF.

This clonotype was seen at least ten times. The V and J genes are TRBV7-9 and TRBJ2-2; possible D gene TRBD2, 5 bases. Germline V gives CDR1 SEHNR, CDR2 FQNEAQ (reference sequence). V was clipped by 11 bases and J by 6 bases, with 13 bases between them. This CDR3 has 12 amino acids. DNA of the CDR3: TGTGCCGGAGGCAGTCCCTCCGGGGAGCTGTTTTTT. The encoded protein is CAGGSPSGELFF.